These 4 T cell receptor beta chains came from one sample sequenced in a study of blood T cell repertoires in COVID-19. Sequencing used immunoSEQ multiplex PCR; TCRdb keeps in-frame clones, though not all of them. The sample holds approximately 400,000 clones, 70% to 90% seen once. Sequenced: peripheral blood. These receptors were obtained from a man aged 40-50 years with acute or convalescent COVID-19.

This chain uses TRBV5-5 with TRBJ2-5; tentatively, D is TRBD1 (6 bases). The CDR3 extends over 13 amino acids. Germline values: CDR1 SGHKS, CDR2 YYEKEE (reference sequence). With 2 bases removed from V and 5 bases from J, the gap between germline ends came to 10 bases. CDR3 in amino acids: CASSLQGGETQYF. The CDR3 coding sequence is TGTGCCAGCAGCTTACAGGGTGGTGAGACCCAGTACTTC.

V is TRBV11-2 and J is TRBJ1-4, with 8 nucleotides matching TRBD1. Germline V gene lookup returns CDR1 SGHAT and CDR2 FQNNGV. This CDR3 is 14 amino acids long. J was trimmed by 5 bases and V by 6 bases; bases with no gene match: 5. CDR3 coding DNA: TGTGCCAGCAGAGAAACAGGGGGGAATGAAAAACTGTTTTTT. This encodes CASRETGGNEKLFF.

This chain joins TRBV28 and TRBJ1-4, with D possibly TRBD1 on 6 matching bases. V was trimmed by 5 bases and J by 7 bases, leaving 17 bases between them. The CDR3 sequence is 15 residues long. From germline, CDR1 is MDHEN and CDR2 SYDVKM. CDR3 sequence (DNA): TGTGCCAGCAGTCGCCGAAGGGGGTTTAGTGAAAAACTGTTTTTT. Translating it yields CASSRRRGFSEKLFF.

This clone was seen only once. The chain uses TRBV7-2 and TRBJ1-2; 7 bases fit TRBD1. Germline CDR1 and CDR2: SGHTA and FQGNSA. The V and J ends lost 4 bases and 7 bases, in that order; junction bases with no gene match: 18. This CDR3 spans 17 amino acids. The CDR3, as DNA: TGTGCCAGCAGCTCCTCTAGAACAGGGGAACGTGGTCCTGGCTACACCTTC. It yields the protein CASSSSRTGERGPGYTF.